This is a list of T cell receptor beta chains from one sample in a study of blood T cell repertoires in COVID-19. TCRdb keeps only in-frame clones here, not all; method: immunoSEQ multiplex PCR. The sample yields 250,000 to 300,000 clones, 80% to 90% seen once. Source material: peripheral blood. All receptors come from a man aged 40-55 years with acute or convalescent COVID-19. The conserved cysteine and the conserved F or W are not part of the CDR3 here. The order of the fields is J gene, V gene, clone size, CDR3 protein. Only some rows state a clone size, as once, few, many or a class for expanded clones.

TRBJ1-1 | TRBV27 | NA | ASSPGTSNTEAF
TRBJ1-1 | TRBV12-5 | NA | ASGHRDKAF
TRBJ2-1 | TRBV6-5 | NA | ASSSRGGQYNEQF
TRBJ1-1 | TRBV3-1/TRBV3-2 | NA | ASSPFPPEAF
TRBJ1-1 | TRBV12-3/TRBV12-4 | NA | ASSLSNPLEAF
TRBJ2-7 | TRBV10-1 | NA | ASSESLAGGNEQY
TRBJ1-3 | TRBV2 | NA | ASSGAPGNTIY
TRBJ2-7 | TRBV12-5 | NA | ASVLQGSPEQY
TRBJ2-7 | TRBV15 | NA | ATSTGGPSSYEQY
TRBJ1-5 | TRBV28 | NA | ASRQGAQPQH
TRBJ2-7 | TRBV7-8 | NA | ASSRTGSYEQY
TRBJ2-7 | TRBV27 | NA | ASSPNRAKASYEQY
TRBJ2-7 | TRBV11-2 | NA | ASSLSRDYEQY
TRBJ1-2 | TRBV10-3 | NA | AISDPGTGANGYT
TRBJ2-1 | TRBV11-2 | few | ASSLGAGEQF
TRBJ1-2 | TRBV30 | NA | AWGSLESGGYT
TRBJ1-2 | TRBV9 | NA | ASSVVFDGYT
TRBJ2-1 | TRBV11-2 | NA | ASSSYGGNEQF
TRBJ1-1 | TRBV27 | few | ASSSSPRQANTEAF
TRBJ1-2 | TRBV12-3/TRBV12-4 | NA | ASSISSSGYT
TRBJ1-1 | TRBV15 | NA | ATSRDPTQGKRNTEAF
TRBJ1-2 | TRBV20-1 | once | SVIRENGYT
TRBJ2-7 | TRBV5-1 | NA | ASSLGPGVTYEQY
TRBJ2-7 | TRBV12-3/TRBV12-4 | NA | ASVGQTYEQY
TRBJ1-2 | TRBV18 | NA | ASSPPDRVGVGYT